This TCR beta chain was identified during a study of TIL therapy for anti-PD-1-resistant metastatic lung cancer. Time point noted: pre-treatment sample, taken before nivolumab and TIL therapy. Patients were adults with stage 4 NSCLC. Germline V lookup: CDR1 LNHDA, CDR2 SQIVND (reference sequence). The CDR3 totals 16 residues. V was pared by 1 base and J by 11 bases, with 18 bases between. Sequencing used immunoSEQ v3. Survey-level samples got approximately 2.1 million read pairs; deep-level samples got roughly 5-6 million. The repertoire was sequenced with immunoSEQ multiplex PCR; TCRdb's copy has only in-frame clones and lacks some. The sample includes 55,000 to 65,000 clones, around four fifths of them seen just once.

The source of this sequence is a person aged 25 to 85 with non-small cell lung cancer. Material: blood, obtained at baseline. The rearrangement links TRBV19 to TRBJ1-6; weak D call: TRBD1 (6 bases). The CDR3 reads CASSIANPGEFTPLHF. The CDR3 DNA is TGTGCCAGTAGTATAGCTAATCCAGGGGAATTTACACCCCTCCACTTT.